Listed below are T cell receptor beta chains from one sample, sequenced in a study of regulatory and conventional T cells in RAG deficiency. The table came from immunoSEQ multiplex PCR; TCRdb's copy has only in-frame clones and leaves some out. Of around 1,300 clones listed, roughly 85% are singletons. Sequenced input: CD4+ effector T cells sorted from blood. The receptors were gathered from a human donor with RAG deficiency presenting as severe combined immunodeficiency. Both conserved end residues are part of each CDR3. D genes are given only for firm matches. The size of a clone is reported for some rows only, either as once, few or many, or as a class for expanded clones.

j_call | cdr3_length | d_call | clone_size | v_call | cdr3_nt | cdr3_aa
TRBJ2-7 | 14 | . | . | TRBV7-9 | TGTGCCAGCAGCTTAGGTCAGTACCCCTACGAGCAGTACTTC | CASSLGQYPYEQYF
TRBJ2-7 | 13 | TRBD2 | once | TRBV25-1 | TGTGCCAGCAGTGGGCCAAGCGGGGGCGAGCAGTACTTC | CASSGPSGGEQYF
TRBJ1-1 | 11 | . | . | TRBV5-1 | TGCGCCAGCAGCGAGTTCACTGAAGCTTTCTTT | CASSEFTEAFF
TRBJ2-5 | 13 | . | . | TRBV11-3 | TGTGCCAGCAGCTTAGTCGCGCGGGGTGAGCAGTACTTC | CASSLVARGEQYF
TRBJ1-1 | 15 | TRBD1 | . | TRBV27 | TGTGCCAGCAGTACAAACAGGGGAGGGAACACTGAAGCTTTCTTT | CASSTNRGGNTEAFF
TRBJ2-6 | 15 | . | few | TRBV19 | TGTGCCAGTAGTATAGGGGCTCTCCGGGCCAACGTCCTGACTTTC | CASSIGALRANVLTF
TRBJ2-7 | 12 | . | . | TRBV2 | TGTGCCAGCAACAGGGAGAATGGGGAGCAGTACTTC | CASNRENGEQYF
TRBJ2-2 | 17 | TRBD2 | . | TRBV5-1 | TGCGCCAGCAGCTTGGGGAGCGGGAAGGTGAACACCGGGGAGCTGTTTTTT | CASSLGSGKVNTGELFF
TRBJ2-2 | 14 | . | . | TRBV10-3 | TGTGCCATCAGGAATCGCCCGGAAACCGGGGAGCTGTTTTTT | CAIRNRPETGELFF
TRBJ2-7 | 15 | TRBD2 | . | TRBV29-1 | TGCAGCGTTGGGGCCCGAAGCGGGAGGTGGAACGAGCAGTACTTC | CSVGARSGRWNEQYF
TRBJ1-5 | 15 | . | once | TRBV28 | TGTGCCAGCAGGGCCGGCGGGGGGCTTGATCAGCCCCAGCATTTT | CASRAGGGLDQPQHF
TRBJ2-7 | 14 | TRBD2 | . | TRBV29-1 | TGCAGCGTCGTCCTAGCGGGAGGGCCCTACGAGCAGTACTTC | CSVVLAGGPYEQYF
TRBJ2-1 | 14 | TRBD2 | . | TRBV27 | TGTGCCAGCAGTTTACTAGCGGGGGGCGATGAGCAGTTCTTC | CASSLLAGGDEQFF
TRBJ1-2 | 14 | TRBD1 | . | TRBV29-1 | TGCAGCGTTGTTAGGACAGGGTTTGACTATGGCTACACCTTC | CSVVRTGFDYGYTF
TRBJ1-4 | 15 | . | . | TRBV5-1 | TGCGCCAGCAGGACAGGACCACCAACTAATGAAAAACTGTTTTTT | CASRTGPPTNEKLFF
TRBJ1-2 | 13 | . | . | TRBV5-4 | TGTGCCAGCAGCTTGGAGTCCAGGGTGGGCTACACCTTC | CASSLESRVGYTF
TRBJ1-6 | 16 | . | . | TRBV9 | TGTGCCAGCAGCCAGAAAGGCGTCTCCTATAATTCACCCCTCCACTTT | CASSQKGVSYNSPLHF
TRBJ1-5 | 15 | . | . | TRBV27 | TGTGCCAGCAGCCCGTTTGGGTATTCCAATCAGCCCCAGCATTTT | CASSPFGYSNQPQHF
TRBJ1-5 | 12 | . | . | TRBV15 | TGTGCCACCAGCAGGTTGGATCAGCCCCAGCATTTT | CATSRLDQPQHF
TRBJ1-5 | 13 | . | . | TRBV30 | TGTGCCTGGAGTGTAGGGGTTAATCAGCCCCAGCATTTT | CAWSVGVNQPQHF
TRBJ2-7 | 14 | TRBD2 | . | TRBV30 | TGTGCCTGGAGACTAGCGGGAGGATCCTACGAGCAGTACTTC | CAWRLAGGSYEQYF
TRBJ1-2 | 11 | . | . | TRBV30 | TGTGCCTGGAGTGTAGGGGGTGGCTACACCTTC | CAWSVGGGYTF
TRBJ2-3 | 15 | TRBD2 | . | TRBV19 | TGTGCCAGTAGTATAATGGCAGCGGGGGAAGATACGCAGTATTTT | CASSIMAAGEDTQYF
TRBJ2-7 | 12 | . | . | TRBV6-6 | TGTGCCAGCAGTTACGTCTTTGGCGAGCAGTACTTC | CASSYVFGEQYF